These 6 T cell receptor beta chains were all obtained from the same sample, sequenced in a study of PD-1 blockade in classical Hodgkin lymphoma. Assay: immunoSEQ multiplex PCR; the TCRdb copy retains only in-frame clones and omits some. Among about 110,000 clones listed, 89% were seen once. Each patient experienced a relapse that followed autologous stem cell transplantation, and brentuximab vedotin exposure varied. The sample here was peripheral blood mononuclear cells (PBMCs), taken before the second cycle of nivolumab. The receptors originated from a human donor with classical Hodgkin lymphoma.

The V gene is TRBV5-1, the J gene TRBJ2-7; 7 nucleotides line up with TRBD1. This CDR3 is 15 amino acids long. CDR1 and CDR2 (germline): SGHRS, YFSETQ. After removal of 2 bases from V and 3 bases from J, the junction contained 8 bases not matched to a gene. The CDR3 is CASSFTSTGDYEQYF. The CDR3 region has the DNA TGCGCCAGCAGCTTCACATCAACAGGGGACTACGAGCAGTACTTC. Combining the CDR3 with reference TRBV5-1 and TRBJ2-7 gives the whole variable domain KAGVTQTPRYLIKTRGQQVTLSCSPISGHRSVSWYQQTPGQGLQFLFEYFSETQRNKGNFPGRFSGRQFSNSRSEMNVSTLELGDSALYLCASSFTSTGDYEQYFGPGTRLTVT.

The J gene is TRBJ2-3, the V gene TRBV9; 7 bases are a match to TRBD2. CDR3 length: 16 amino acids. Unmatched junction bases numbered 12, after V lost 1 base and J lost 7 bases. Germline-derived CDR1 and CDR2 are SGDLS and YYNGEE. The CDR3 reads CASSVYKTGGPNTQYF. In nucleotides, the CDR3 is TGTGCCAGCAGCGTATATAAGACGGGAGGACCTAATACGCAGTATTTT. The full variable domain, its missing parts supplied by reference TRBV9 and TRBJ2-3, is DSGVTQTPKHLITATGQRVTLRCSPRSGDLSVYWYQQSLDQGLQFLIQYYNGEERAKGNILERFSAQQFPDLHSELNLSSLELGDSALYFCASSVYKTGGPNTQYFGPGTRLTVL.

The V gene is TRBV20-1, the J gene TRBJ1-1; D possibly corresponds to TRBD1 (5 bases). From germline, CDR1 is DFQATT and CDR2 SNEGSKA (reference sequence). The CDR3 totals 11 residues. CDR3 region: CGAGTLSEAFF. The DNA for the CDR3 is TGCGGGGCGGGGACCCTGAGTGAAGCTTTCTTT.

V usage is TRBV27 and J usage is TRBJ1-1; the match to TRBD1 covers 7 bases. CDR1 and CDR2 from the germline V gene are MNHEY and SMNVEV (reference sequence). Unmatched junction bases numbered 5, after V lost 6 bases and J lost 1 base. The CDR3 runs to 14 residues. The CDR3 sequence is CASRPGGTNTEAFF. The CDR3 DNA reads as TGTGCCAGCAGGCCAGGGGGTACGAACACTGAAGCTTTCTTT.

The sample holds one count of this clone. V is TRBV10-3 and J is TRBJ1-1; D gene uncertain. Trimming left V 0 bases short and J 5 bases short, with 7 bases between. Germline loops: CDR1 ENHRY, CDR2 SYGVKD. The CDR3 spans 13 residues. CDR3 protein: CAISESTNTEAFF. CDR3 bases: TGTGCCATCAGTGAGTCGACCAATACTGAAGCTTTCTTT.

This chain uses TRBV5-6 with TRBJ2-2; TRBD1 matches at 9 bases. The CDR3 has 17 amino acids. Germline V gene data show CDR1 as SGHDT and CDR2 as YYEEEE. V shed 3 bases and J 0 bases; nucleotides not matched to a gene: 6. This CDR3 is CASSYRGPGANTGELFF. The CDR3 nucleotides are TGTGCCAGCAGCTACAGGGGGCCCGGCGCGAACACCGGGGAGCTGTTTTTT.